Sequencing of this TCR beta chain was carried out in a study of CDR3 diversity in severe acne (dated by TCRdb to the late 2010s). From the cysteine up to the phenylalanine, the CDR3 has a length of 15 residues. The retained sequence is limited to the CDR3, 45 bases, with the frame set at the first base. From the germline V gene, CDR1 is MNHEY and CDR2 is SVGEGT. Trimming takes 4 bases off V and 7 bases off J; junction bases not matched to a gene: 9. A few counts support this clonotype. The antigen it binds to is not known. No base quality information exists; no much larger clone differs at one position. The library was generated by PCR. Instrument on record: Illumina HiSeq 2000. TCRdb ran its own pipeline on the public reads, namely fastp trimming at Q25 and MiXCR clone calling, and kept in-frame beta chains. Records with the same CDR3 protein are collapsed into one entry carrying the most frequent genes and DNA. The sample table holds about 100,000 distinct CDR3 sequences, of which 45% to 60% were seen once. Around 11% of the sample is in the top ten clones.

Rearrangement joined TRBV6-2 or TRBV6-3 to TRBJ2-2; the junction holds 7 bases that match TRBD1. Sequenced: blood. The clonotype comes from a male donor with acne. The nucleotide sequence is given as TGTGCCAGCAGTTTTTCGACAGGGTTTGGCGGGGAGCTGTTTTTT. It specifies CASSFSTGFGGELFF.